This T cell receptor beta chain emerged from a study of human T cells and chemical hapten exposure. Indicated time point: patch test 1, 2 weeks after DPC sensitization. Treatment reported: therapeutic diphenylcyclopropenone sensitization with weekly scalp DPC. CDR3 length: 13 residues. Trimming stripped 4 bases from V and 5 bases from J, with 13 bases between. CDR1 and CDR2 from the germline V gene are DFQATT and SNEGSKA (reference sequence). This clonotype was detected ten times or more. TCRdb reanalysed the RACE reads using MiXCR and keeps one entry per CDR3 protein. The sample holds approximately 400,000 distinct CDR3 sequences, around 4.8% seen once.

This clonotype was obtained from a woman aged 50 to 60 with alopecia areata. Some clones in this sample may be carry-over from other donors' samples. Sequencing was performed on whole blood, taken in connection with sensitization to the hapten diphenylcyclopropenone (DPC). The V gene is TRBV20-1, the J gene TRBJ2-3; a possible D gene is TRBD2 (6 bases). CDR3 coding DNA: TGCAGTGCTATGGAGGGGCGGGAAGATACGCAGTATTTT. This encodes CSAMEGREDTQYF.